In this sample, the clone carrying this T cell receptor beta chain turned up a few times. This entry comes from a study of T cells after yellow fever vaccination. It was through 5'RACE template switching that TCR cDNA was made, with a universal primer site and UMIs added. Each CDR3 protein is one row after TCRdb ran MiXCR on the 5' RACE reads. The sample contains 150,000 or so distinct CDR3 sequences, 6.5% to 8.5% of which appear only once. CDR3 length equals 13 residues. The V gene's germline CDR1 is MNHNS and CDR2 SASEGT. V gave up 6 bases and J gave up 4 bases, with 10 bases separating them. Source: CD4+ T cells sorted from PBMCs, taken roughly 5 days after the first yellow fever vaccination. The rearrangement links TRBV6-1 to TRBJ1-5; D is unresolved. This receptor was identified in a man between 18 and 29 years old who received the YFV17D yellow fever vaccine. CDR3 in DNA: TGTGCCAGCAGCCTCCTTCAGAATCAGCCCCAGCATTTT. Protein product: CASSLLQNQPQHF.